The 26 T cell receptor beta chains presented below share a single source sample, sequenced in a study of Graves' ophthalmopathy and Graves' hyperthyroidism. RNA transcripts yielded amplified TCR beta CDR3 regions. HTBI primers primed a first-round RT-PCR, and a second-round multiplex PCR followed. TCRdb reprocessed the multiplex PCR reads via MiXCR and lists one record per CDR3 protein. The sample lists over 650,000 distinct CDR3 sequences, about 38% occurring once. Input material: peripheral blood. These receptor sequences come from an adult man with Graves' ophthalmopathy.

This clonotype was seen repeatedly, ten times or more. The V and J genes are TRBV4-1 and TRBJ1-4; unclear D gene. CDR1 and CDR2 (germline): MGHRA, YSYEKL. V was trimmed by 4 bases and J by 6 bases, leaving 15 bases between them. This CDR3 contains 15 residues. Here the CDR3 reads CASSLSPGSDEKLFF. CDR3 sequence (DNA): TGCGCCAGCAGCCTTTCTCCAGGCAGCGATGAAAAACTGTTTTTT.

The table lists this clonotype with many counts. The J gene is TRBJ1-4, the V gene TRBV9; D gene ambiguous. The V gene's germline CDR1 is SGDLS and CDR2 YYNGEE. V was pared by 0 bases and J by 2 bases, with 11 bases between. The CDR3 is made up of 16 amino acids. This CDR3 is CASSVGARATNEKLFF. The DNA of the CDR3 is TGTGCCAGCAGCGTAGGGGCTAGGGCGACTAATGAAAAACTGTTTTTT.

V gene TRBV10-3 combines with J gene TRBJ2-7; D remains ambiguous. This CDR3 has 14 residues. The germline CDR1 and CDR2 sequences are ENHRY and SYGVKD. The germline V and J ends were trimmed by 5 bases and 3 bases, with 14 bases remaining between them. The CDR3 reads CAISYGLGSYEQYF. The DNA of the CDR3 is TGTGCCATCAGTTACGGTCTAGGAAGCTACGAGCAGTACTTC.

This clonotype was observed a handful of times. The chain has TRBV5-1 and TRBJ1-5, with 9 positions matching TRBD1. The junction had 1 base not matched to a gene; V was cut back by 0 bases and J by 3 bases. Per the germline V gene, CDR1 is SGHRS and CDR2 is YFSETQ. There are 15 residues in the CDR3. DNA of the CDR3: TGCGCCAGCAGCTTGGACAGGGGGCCCAATCAGCCCCAGCATTTT. Protein sequence: CASSLDRGPNQPQHF.

This clonotype was seen repeatedly, ten times or more. This rearrangement joins TRBV10-3 to TRBJ1-1, with TRBD1 matching over 8 bases. The CDR3 is made up of 14 amino acids. CDR1 is ENHRY and CDR2 is SYGVKD in the germline V gene. Trimming cost V 4 bases and J 4 bases; bases outside gene matches: 5. In nucleotides, the CDR3 is TGTGCCATCAGTGGGGCAGGGGGCCTCACTGAAGCTTTCTTT. Residues: CAISGAGGLTEAFF.

On this clonotype itself: Sequence at one end of the junction differs from germline and may be a read error. V is TRBV25-1 and J is TRBJ1-6; no clear D gene. Per the germline V gene, CDR1 is MGHDK and CDR2 is SYGVNS. This CDR3 is 11 amino acids long. In DNA, the CDR3 is TGTGTCAGCTCCTATAATTCACCCCTCCACTTT. Protein sequence: CVSSYNSPLHF.

This clonotype has a count of ten or more. V gene TRBV24-1 combines with J gene TRBJ1-2; D unclear. Germline CDR1 is KGHDR and CDR2 is SFDVKD. This CDR3 spans 13 amino acids. V lost 12 bases and J lost 5, with 18 bases in between. Here the CDR3 reads CARWLPSIYGYTF. The CDR3 DNA reads TGTGCCCGTTGGCTTCCCTCCATTTATGGCTACACCTTC.

This clonotype came up many times. This sequence joins TRBV15 and TRBJ2-5, with 7 nucleotides matching TRBD1. The V and J ends lost 2 bases and 3 bases, in that order; junction bases with no gene match: 3. The CDR3 loop spans 14 amino acids. Per the germline V gene, CDR1 is LNHNV and CDR2 is YYDKDF (reference sequence). For the CDR3, the DNA is TGTGCCACCAGCAGAAGACAGGGTAAAGAGACCCAGTACTTC. It yields the protein CATSRRQGKETQYF. Combining the CDR3 with reference TRBV15 and TRBJ2-5 gives the whole variable domain DAMVIQNPRYQVTQFGKPVTLSCSQTLNHNVMYWYQQKSSQAPKLLFHYYDKDFNNEADTPDNFQSRRPNTSFCFLDIRSPGLGDTAMYLCATSRRQGKETQYFGPGTRLLVL.

This clonotype was observed at least ten times. The gene calls are TRBV7-8 and TRBJ2-2; 9 positions agree with TRBD1. V lost 5 bases and J lost 5; bases outside the gene matches: 6. This CDR3 comprises 15 residues. The germline CDR1 and CDR2 sequences are SGHVS and FQNEAQ. Here the CDR3 reads CASSKTGGSTGELFF. In DNA form, the CDR3 reads TGTGCCAGCAGCAAGACAGGGGGATCTACCGGGGAGCTGTTTTTT. The variable domain in full, completed from reference TRBV7-8 and TRBJ2-2, reads GAGVSQSPRYKVAKRGQDVALRCDPISGHVSLFWYQQALGQGPEFLTYFQNEAQLDKSGLPSDRFFAERPEGSVSTLKIQRTQQEDSAVYLCASSKTGGSTGELFFGEGSRLTVL.

This chain links TRBV12-3 or TRBV12-4 with TRBJ2-6, with no clear D. This CDR3 spans 16 amino acids. V lost 3 bases to trimming and J lost 4 bases, with 13 bases between them. CDR3 DNA sequence: TGTGCCAGCAGTTTTGGGAACATTGCAGGGGCCAACGTCCTGACTTTC. Its translation: CASSFGNIAGANVLTF.

This clonotype has only one observation. The V call is TRBV12-3 or TRBV12-4, the J call TRBJ2-3, with TRBD2 identical over 13 bases. The CDR3 loop spans 18 amino acids. V was pared by 6 bases and J by 0 bases, with 9 bases of the junction left unmatched. In DNA form, the CDR3 reads TGTGCCAGCAGCTTAAACGGACTAGCGGGGGTTAGCACAGATACGCAGTATTTT. Amino acid sequence: CASSLNGLAGVSTDTQYF.

This sequence joins TRBV9 and TRBJ1-3, with a possible D match to TRBD1 (6 bases). From germline, CDR1 is SGDLS and CDR2 YYNGEE. This CDR3 has 13 amino acids. V was clipped by 7 bases and J by 7 bases, with 15 bases between them. The CDR3 here is CASAAEGGNTIYF. In DNA form, the CDR3 reads TGTGCCAGCGCCGCCGAGGGGGGGAACACCATATATTTT.

This clonotype has only a few counts. The chain couples TRBV19 to TRBJ2-2; 9 bases line up with TRBD2. The CDR3 contains 19 residues. V lost 4 bases and J lost 2; bases outside the gene matches: 14. Germline CDR1 and CDR2: LNHDA and SQIVND (reference sequence). CDR3 sequence: CASSRDTSGFLGNTGELFF. CDR3 coding DNA: TGTGCCAGTAGTAGGGATACTAGCGGGTTTCTGGGCAACACCGGGGAGCTGTTTTTT.

The J gene is TRBJ2-7, the V gene TRBV7-9; 7 bases align to TRBD1. CDR1 is SEHNR, CDR2 FQNEAQ, per germline (reference sequence). This CDR3 is built from 12 residues. V lost 5 bases to trimming and J lost 5 bases; unmatched junction nucleotides: 3. In nucleotides, the CDR3 is TGTGCCAGCAGCGTCGGGACAGACGAGCAGTACTTC. Its translation: CASSVGTDEQYF. Full variable domain (missing parts from reference TRBV7-9 and TRBJ2-7): DTGVSQNPRHKITKRGQNVTFRCDPISEHNRLYWYRQTLGQGPEFLTYFQNEAQLEKSRLLSDRFSAERPKGSFSTLEIQRTEQGDSAMYLCASSVGTDEQYFGPGTRLTVT.

This clonotype came up many times. The CDR3 DNA follows: TGTGCCAGCAGTCCCCAGGGAGGCTCTGGAAACACCATATATTTT. It specifies CASSPQGGSGNTIYF. V usage is TRBV12-3 or TRBV12-4 and J usage is TRBJ1-3; tentatively, D is TRBD1 (5 bases). V was cut by 5 bases and J by 0 bases, with 11 bases left in between. The CDR3 contains 15 residues.

On this clonotype: This may be a read error: a much more frequent sequence differs by one nucleotide. This chain links TRBV10-3 with TRBJ2-7; D is perhaps TRBD2 (5 bases). The CDR3 is 13 residues long. CDR1 ENHRY and CDR2 SYGVKD come from the germline V gene. CDR3: CVIGAGNSREQYF. CDR3 nucleotides: TGTGTCATCGGCGCCGGGAACTCTAGGGAGCAGTATTTC.

This clonotype was picked up a small number of times. V is TRBV7-9 and J is TRBJ1-2, with D uncertain. The germline V gene encodes CDR1 SEHNR and CDR2 FQNEAQ (reference sequence). This CDR3 contains 16 residues. Between the trimmed V and J ends, which lost 1 base and 0 bases, there was a span of 12 bases. This chain's CDR3 is CASSLGRVPSNYGYTF. The CDR3 nucleotides read TGTGCCAGCAGCTTAGGTCGGGTTCCCTCTAACTATGGCTACACCTTC.

The V and J genes are TRBV15 and TRBJ2-7; 7 nucleotides match TRBD1. Germline trimming cut 3 bases from V and 6 bases from J; bases unmatched to any gene: 8. Germline V gives CDR1 LNHNV, CDR2 YYDKDF (reference sequence). This CDR3 is 14 amino acids long. Here the CDR3 reads CATSSVGGAFEQYF. For the CDR3, the DNA is TGTGCCACCAGCAGTGTAGGGGGCGCGTTCGAGCAGTACTTC.

This clonotype was seen repeatedly, ten times or more. The chain joins TRBV2 to TRBJ1-5; 7 bases are a match to TRBD1. Germline V CDR1 and CDR2: SNHLY, FYNNEI. This CDR3 has 15 residues. Trimming removed 6 bases from V and 0 bases from J; junction bases left unmatched: 5. CDR3 in amino acids: CASRMTGPSNQPQHF. CDR3 bases: TGTGCCAGCAGAATGACAGGGCCTAGCAATCAGCCCCAGCATTTT.

At least ten counts were recorded for this clonotype. J is TRBJ1-1 and V is TRBV20-1; 8 bases line up with TRBD1. Germline CDR1 and CDR2: DFQATT and SNEGSKA (reference sequence). V trimming: 3 bases; J trimming: 4 bases; junction bases outside the gene matches: 4. This CDR3 spans 13 amino acids. CDR3 loop: CSARGQAGTEAFF. Written as DNA, the CDR3 is TGCAGTGCTAGGGGACAGGCGGGCACTGAAGCTTTCTTT.

This clonotype was seen at least ten times. This rearrangement joins TRBV9 to TRBJ2-2; D tentatively fits TRBD1 or TRBD2 (5 bases each). This CDR3 has 16 amino acids. Trimming stripped 3 bases from V and 2 bases from J, with 14 bases between. Germline CDR1 reads SGDLS; CDR2 reads YYNGEE. CDR3 bases: TGTGCCAGCAGCGGAAACACGGGACCCAACACCGGGGAGCTGTTTTTT. This gives the protein CASSGNTGPNTGELFF. Based on the CDR3 plus reference TRBV9 and TRBJ2-2, the full variable domain is DSGVTQTPKHLITATGQRVTLRCSPRSGDLSVYWYQQSLDQGLQFLIQYYNGEERAKGNILERFSAQQFPDLHSELNLSSLELGDSALYFCASSGNTGPNTGELFFGEGSRLTVL.

This clonotype has only one observation. A much more abundant neighbour one base away suggests this may be a read error. This chain joins TRBV7-2 and TRBJ1-1, with a possible D match to TRBD1 (6 bases). The CDR3 loop spans 16 amino acids. From germline, CDR1 is SGHTA and CDR2 FQGNSA. V was pared by 6 bases and J by 2 bases, with 19 bases between. CDR3 in DNA: TGTGCCAGCAGACCCTCCGGGGGCAGGATAAACACTGAAGCTTTCTTT. It is translated as CASRPSGGRINTEAFF.

In its sample, this clonotype was seen many times. The V gene is TRBV29-1, the J gene TRBJ2-7, with 10 bases lining up with TRBD1. The trim removed 6 bases at V and 3 bases at J, leaving 8 bases unmatched. The CDR3 loop spans 14 amino acids. Germline V gene sequence: CDR1 SQVTM, CDR2 ANQGSEA. The CDR3 protein is CSVRTGGPHYEQYF. CDR3 nucleotides: TGCAGCGTCCGGACAGGGGGACCTCACTACGAGCAGTACTTC.

This clonotype has just a few counts. J is TRBJ2-2 and V is TRBV19; 7 nucleotides align to TRBD2. J lost 3 bases, V lost 7 bases, and 5 bases had no gene match. Germline V lookup: CDR1 LNHDA, CDR2 SQIVND (reference sequence). CDR3 length: 14 amino acids. In DNA, the CDR3 is TGTGCCAGTACCTACGGGGGGTACACCGGGGAGCTGTTTTTT. It translates to CASTYGGYTGELFF.

This clonotype has ten or more counts. This chain connects TRBV6-6 to TRBJ2-7; D not certain. CDR1 MNHNY and CDR2 SVGAGI come from the germline V gene (reference sequence). Trimming shortened V by 2 bases and J by 1 base, and 12 bases separated the two germline ends. This CDR3 has 15 amino acids. In nucleotides, the CDR3 is TGTGCCAGCAGTTACCCACAGACCTCGTCCTACGAGCAGTACTTC. It specifies CASSYPQTSSYEQYF.

The chain carries TRBV10-3 and TRBJ1-5, with unresolved D. The CDR3 length is 14 residues. With 4 bases removed from V and 11 bases from J, the gap between germline ends came to 18 bases. Germline V lookup: CDR1 ENHRY, CDR2 SYGVKD. CDR3 region: CAISALGSSETQHF. The CDR3 DNA is TGTGCCATCAGTGCGTTGGGATCGTCGGAGACCCAGCATTTT.